A single TCR beta chain is shown here with its context. Its antigen is not known. The data were obtained in a study of T-cell memory formation after mild COVID-19. V was clipped by 5 bases and J by 1 base, with 14 bases between them. The CDR3 is 15 residues long. Study-wide findings and caveats: Among CD4+ contracting clones, most were CM and EM, and CD8+ ones EMRA.

Using its own MiXCR run on the 5' RACE reads, TCRdb lists one record per CDR3 protein. The table records a few hundred thousand distinct CDR3 sequences, approximately 25% of them present only once. The chain uses TRBV12-3 or TRBV12-4 and TRBJ1-1, with D tentatively TRBD1 (5 bases). This receptor was obtained from an adult woman who had mild COVID-19 (a few samples of this study predate the infection). Cell type and time point are not known. The source material was PBMCs or a T cell subset sorted from them (not recorded which). In DNA form, the CDR3 reads TGTGCCAGCAGTCTCAGGGTAATGGGGAACACTGAAGCTTTCTTT. Its translation: CASSLRVMGNTEAFF.